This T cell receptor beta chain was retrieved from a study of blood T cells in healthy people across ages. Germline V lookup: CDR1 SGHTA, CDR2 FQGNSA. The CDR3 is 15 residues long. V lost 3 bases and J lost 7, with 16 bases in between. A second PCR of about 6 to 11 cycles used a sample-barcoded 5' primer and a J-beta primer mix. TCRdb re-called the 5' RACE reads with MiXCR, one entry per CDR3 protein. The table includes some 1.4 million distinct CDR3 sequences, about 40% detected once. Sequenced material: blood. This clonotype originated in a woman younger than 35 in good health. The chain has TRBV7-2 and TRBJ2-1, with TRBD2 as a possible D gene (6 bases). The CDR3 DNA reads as TGTGCCAGCAGCTTGAGGGCGGCTGGAGGGAATGAGCAGTTCTTC. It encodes CASSLRAAGGNEQFF.